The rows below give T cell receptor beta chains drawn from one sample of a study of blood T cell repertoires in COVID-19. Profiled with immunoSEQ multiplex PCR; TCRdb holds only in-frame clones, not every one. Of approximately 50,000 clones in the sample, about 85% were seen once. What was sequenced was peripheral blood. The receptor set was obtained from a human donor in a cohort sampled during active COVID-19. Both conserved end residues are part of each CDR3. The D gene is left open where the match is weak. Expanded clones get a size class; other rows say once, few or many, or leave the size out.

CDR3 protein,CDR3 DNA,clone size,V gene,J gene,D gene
CASSQGFGTSGSNEQFF,TGTGCCAGCAGCCAAGGCTTCGGGACTAGCGGGAGCAATGAGCAGTTCTTC,few,TRBV4-2,TRBJ2-1,TRBD2
CASSASGRLTYEQYF,TGTGCCAGCTCCGCAAGCGGGAGGTTGACCTACGAGCAGTACTTC,few,TRBV2,TRBJ2-7,TRBD2
CAIGDRGVNEQYF,TGTGCCATCGGGGACAGGGGTGTGAACGAGCAGTACTTC,-,TRBV10-3,TRBJ2-7,TRBD1
CASTAGGGGKYEQYF,TGCGCCAGCACCGCAGGGGGCGGTGGAAAATACGAGCAGTACTTC,-,TRBV5-1,TRBJ2-7,TRBD1
CASSQWQRTSNYGYTF,TGTGCCAGCAGTCAATGGCAAAGGACTTCTAACTATGGCTACACCTTC,-,TRBV28,TRBJ1-2,-
CASSPGQYKLGYTF,TGCGCCAGCAGCCCGGGACAGTACAAGCTTGGCTACACCTTC,-,TRBV5-1,TRBJ1-2,TRBD1
CAWSVTSNTEAFF,TGTGCCTGGAGTGTAACGAGCAACACTGAAGCTTTCTTT,-,TRBV30,TRBJ1-1,-
CATSQGDLANYGYTF,TGTGCCACCTCACAGGGTGACCTAGCTAACTATGGCTACACCTTC,-,TRBV6-5,TRBJ1-2,-
CASSQGLLAHGGELFF,TGCGCCAGCAGCCAAGGTCTGCTAGCCCACGGCGGGGAGCTGTTTTTT,-,TRBV4-3,TRBJ2-2,-
CASRANWRDGQETQYF,TGTGCCAGCAGGGCAAATTGGAGGGACGGCCAAGAGACCCAGTACTTC,-,TRBV3-1/TRBV3-2,TRBJ2-5,-
CASSLAGNSYEQYF,TGTGCCAGCAGCCTAGCAGGCAACTCCTACGAGCAGTACTTC,once,TRBV9,TRBJ2-7,-
CASSPAGQGRYEQYF,TGTGCCAGCAGTCCCGCGGGACAGGGGAGGTACGAGCAGTACTTC,-,TRBV28,TRBJ2-7,TRBD1
CASSLGRAYGYTF,TGTGCCAGCAGCTTGGGCAGGGCCTATGGCTACACCTTC,once,TRBV5-6,TRBJ1-2,-
CASSSLGTGQNTGELFF,TGTGCCAGCAGTTCCCTAGGGACAGGACAGAACACCGGGGAGCTGTTTTTT,-,TRBV28,TRBJ2-2,TRBD1
CASSENPVSGRNNEQFF,TGCGCCAGCAGCGAGAACCCGGTTAGCGGGAGAAACAATGAGCAGTTCTTC,-,TRBV10-1,TRBJ2-1,TRBD2
CASSLGLWREVTDTQYF,TGCGCCAGCAGCTTGGGGTTGTGGCGGGAGGTCACAGATACGCAGTATTTT,-,TRBV5-1,TRBJ2-3,TRBD2
CASTGGQGTDTQYF,TGTGCCAGCACTGGGGGCCAGGGCACAGATACGCAGTATTTT,-,TRBV2,TRBJ2-3,-
CASSSKAGGPSTDTQYF,TGTGCCAGCAGCTCCAAAGCGGGGGGGCCTAGCACAGATACGCAGTATTTT,few,TRBV7-9,TRBJ2-3,TRBD2
CASSGEGQGYNYGYTF,TGTGCCAGCAGTGGGGAGGGACAGGGCTATAACTATGGCTACACCTTC,few,TRBV27,TRBJ1-2,TRBD1
CASSTGGSQETQYF,TGTGCCAGCAGTACAGGGGGATCCCAAGAGACCCAGTACTTC,once,TRBV6-6,TRBJ2-5,TRBD1
CATRLDRAYEQYF,TGTGCCACCAGGCTTGACAGGGCCTACGAGCAGTACTTC,-,TRBV15,TRBJ2-7,TRBD1